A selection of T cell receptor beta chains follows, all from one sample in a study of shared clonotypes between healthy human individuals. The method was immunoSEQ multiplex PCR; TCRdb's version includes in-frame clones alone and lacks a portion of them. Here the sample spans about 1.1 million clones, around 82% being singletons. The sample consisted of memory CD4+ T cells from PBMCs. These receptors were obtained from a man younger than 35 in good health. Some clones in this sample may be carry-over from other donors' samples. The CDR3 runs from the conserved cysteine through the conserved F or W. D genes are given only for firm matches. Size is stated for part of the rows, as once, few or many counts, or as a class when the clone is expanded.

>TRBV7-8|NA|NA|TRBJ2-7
CASSLDGISYEQYF
TGTGCCAGCAGCTTAGACGGGATCTCCTACGAGCAGTACTTC
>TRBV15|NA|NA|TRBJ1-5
CATSRGGWDSSNQPQHF
TGTGCCACCAGCAGAGGGGGCTGGGACTCAAGCAATCAGCCCCAGCATTTT
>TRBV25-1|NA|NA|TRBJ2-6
CASSGGLAGANVLTF
TGTGCCAGCAGTGGGGGTCTGGCTGGGGCCAACGTCCTGACTTTC
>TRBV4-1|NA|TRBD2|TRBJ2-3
CASSHPFSGSGADTQYF
TGCGCCAGCAGCCACCCTTTTAGCGGGAGTGGTGCAGATACGCAGTATTTT
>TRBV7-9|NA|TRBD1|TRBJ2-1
CASSLTRDRILEQFF
TGTGCCAGCAGCTTGACAAGGGACAGGATTCTTGAGCAGTTCTTC
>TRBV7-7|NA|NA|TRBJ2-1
CASSLRENGASFGNEQFF
TGTGCCAGCAGCTTAAGGGAAAATGGGGCTAGCTTCGGCAATGAGCAGTTCTTC
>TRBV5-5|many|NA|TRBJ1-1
CASSLAWQVLEAFF
TGTGCCAGCAGCTTGGCATGGCAGGTCCTTGAAGCTTTCTTT
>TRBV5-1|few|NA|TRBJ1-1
CASSLEGLGTEAFF
TGCGCCAGCAGCTTGGAGGGATTGGGCACTGAAGCTTTCTTT
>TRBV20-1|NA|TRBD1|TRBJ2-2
CSARRGPELFF
TGCAGTGCTAGAAGGGGGCCGGAGCTGTTTTTT
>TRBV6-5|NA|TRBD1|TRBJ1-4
CASSSWTGRVEKLFF
TGTGCCAGCAGTTCGTGGACAGGGCGGGTCGAAAAACTGTTTTTT
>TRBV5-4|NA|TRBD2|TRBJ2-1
CASSLELADSYNEQFF
TGTGCCAGCAGCTTGGAACTAGCGGACTCCTACAATGAGCAGTTCTTC
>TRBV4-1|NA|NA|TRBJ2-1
CASSQVSSKGGEAADDEQFF
TGCGCCAGCAGCCAGGTATCTAGCAAAGGGGGGGAGGCCGCTGACGATGAGCAGTTCTTC
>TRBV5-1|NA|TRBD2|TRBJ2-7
CASSLAGQTYEQYF
TGCGCCAGCAGCCTAGCGGGACAGACCTACGAGCAGTACTTC
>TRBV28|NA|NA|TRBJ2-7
CASRTQGRSYEQYF
TGTGCCAGCAGGACACAGGGGAGGTCCTACGAGCAGTACTTC
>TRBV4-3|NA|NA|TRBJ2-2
CASSQDRGINTGELFF
TGCGCCAGCAGCCAAGATAGGGGAATTAACACCGGGGAGCTGTTTTTT
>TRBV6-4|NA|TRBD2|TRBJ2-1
CASSPWGEGRNEQFF
TGTGCCAGCAGCCCCTGGGGGGAGGGGCGGAATGAGCAGTTCTTC
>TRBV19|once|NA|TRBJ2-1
CASSIASTEQFF
TGTGCCAGTAGTATCGCTTCTACTGAGCAGTTCTTC